Below, 22 T cell receptor beta chains from the same sample are listed, as sequenced in a study of regulatory T cells in long-lasting Graves disease. Noted time point: newly diagnosed GD, antithyroid drugs for less than 3 months. RNA from PBMCs was the source of the TCR library. Construction of the TCR beta libraries employed iRepertoire HTBI primers in conjunction with Arm-PCR of CDR3 regions. TCRdb re-called the multiplex PCR reads through MiXCR, storing one row per CDR3 protein. The sample carries 420,000 or so distinct CDR3 sequences, 15% to 20% recorded once. These data also formed part of another study, on T cells in Graves' hyperthyroidism and ophthalmopathy.

Material: peripheral blood mononuclear cells (PBMCs), obtained at new diagnosis, from a patient treated with antithyroid drugs. The receptor source for this set is a woman in her late teens or twenties with Graves disease.

This clonotype was counted only a few times. This chain joins TRBV19 and TRBJ1-5; the D gene is possibly TRBD1 (6 bases). The CDR3 is 16 amino acids. V lost 4 bases to trimming and J lost 5 bases, with 18 bases between them. The V gene's germline CDR1 is LNHDA and CDR2 SQIVND (reference sequence). The CDR3 protein is CASSTLLQGRDQPQHF. CDR3 coding DNA: TGTGCCAGTAGTACCCTCCTACAGGGTAGGGATCAGCCCCAGCATTTT.

In this sample, this clonotype turned up a few times. The rearrangement uses TRBV11-2 and TRBJ2-5; 14 nucleotides line up with TRBD2. CDR1 and CDR2 from the germline V gene are SGHAT and FQNNGV. Losses at the gene ends were 4 bases for V and 7 bases for J; bases not matched to a gene: 2. The CDR3 loop spans 14 amino acids. The CDR3 protein is CASSSGLAGGTQYF. In nucleotides, the CDR3 is TGTGCCAGCAGCTCTGGACTAGCGGGAGGGACCCAGTACTTC.

This clonotype was detected ten times or more. The chain employs TRBV28 and TRBJ2-4; D is unresolved. CDR3 size: 15 residues. Per the germline V gene, CDR1 is MDHEN and CDR2 is SYDVKM. Deletions cut 5 bases from V and 3 bases from J, with 14 bases between. This CDR3 is CASSTMSWGKNIQYF. CDR3 sequence (DNA): TGTGCCAGCAGTACGATGTCTTGGGGCAAAAACATTCAGTACTTC.

This clonotype was counted ten times or more. This rearrangement joins TRBV12-3 or TRBV12-4 to TRBJ1-5, with TRBD1 identical over 7 bases. This CDR3 region has 15 residues. After removal of 2 bases from V and 4 bases from J, the junction contained 5 bases not matched to a gene. CDR3 residues: CASSLWTGGNQPQHF. CDR3 DNA sequence: TGTGCCAGCAGTTTATGGACAGGTGGGAATCAGCCCCAGCATTTT.

This clonotype occurred many times. The chain is built from TRBV3-1 and TRBJ2-1; D gene ambiguous. V gave up 0 bases and J gave up 0 bases, with 9 bases separating them. This CDR3 is 16 amino acids long. Germline CDR1 and CDR2: LGHDT and YNNKEL (reference sequence). The DNA of the CDR3 is TGTGCCAGCAGCCAAGATCTGGATAGCTCCTACAATGAGCAGTTCTTC. Its translation: CASSQDLDSSYNEQFF.

This clonotype was seen ten or more times. This rearrangement joins TRBV20-1 to TRBJ1-2; 7 nucleotides align to TRBD1. Germline loops: CDR1 DFQATT, CDR2 SNEGSKA (reference sequence). The CDR3 consists of 14 residues. With V trimmed by 1 base and J by 3 bases, 5 bases remained unmatched. The CDR3 DNA sequence: TGCAGTGCTAGAGGTAGCACAGGGGACTATGGCTACACCTTC. This encodes CSARGSTGDYGYTF.

In its sample, this clonotype was seen many times. The chain couples TRBV7-9 to TRBJ2-5; D is perhaps TRBD2 (6 bases). This CDR3 is built from 14 residues. The V gene lost 2 bases and the J gene lost 5 bases, with 12 bases spanning the gap. Germline V gene data show CDR1 as SEHNR and CDR2 as FQNEAQ (reference sequence). Here the CDR3 reads CASSLTEGAETQYF. DNA of the CDR3: TGTGCCAGCAGCTTAACGGAGGGTGCGGAGACCCAGTACTTC.

This clonotype has at least ten counts. CDR3 protein: CASSSSGVGYEQYF. The CDR3 DNA reads as TGTGCCAGCAGCAGCAGCGGGGTGGGCTACGAGCAGTACTTC. J is TRBJ2-7 and V is TRBV27; 7 bases match TRBD2. The germline CDR1 and CDR2 sequences are MNHEY and SMNVEV (reference sequence). The CDR3 loop spans 14 amino acids. The V and J ends lost 6 bases and 3 bases, in that order; junction bases with no gene match: 8.

At least ten counts were recorded for this clonotype. In DNA form, the CDR3 reads TGTGCCAGCAGTTCAAGACAGGGGGCGTATGAAAAACTGTTTTTT. The encoded protein is CASSSRQGAYEKLFF. The gene calls are TRBV28 and TRBJ1-4; 10 bases match TRBD1. Germline CDR1 and CDR2: MDHEN and SYDVKM. The V segment lost 4 bases and the J segment 6 bases; nucleotides outside the gene matches: 5. CDR3 size: 15 residues.

This clonotype was recorded many times. The chain links TRBV28 to TRBJ2-1; 10 bases align to TRBD1. The J segment lost 5 bases and the V segment lost 5 bases, leaving 6 bases of the junction unmatched. Germline CDR1 and CDR2: MDHEN and SYDVKM. This CDR3 comprises 15 residues. The CDR3 is CASSPLGQGHNEQFF. The CDR3, as DNA: TGTGCCAGCAGTCCGTTGGGACAGGGGCACAATGAGCAGTTCTTC.

This clonotype was counted between two and nine times. V is TRBV7-9 and J is TRBJ1-1; 9 bases are a match to TRBD1. Germline assignment: CDR1 SEHNR and CDR2 FQNEAQ (reference sequence). The CDR3 is made up of 19 amino acids. V was pared by 1 base and J by 4 bases, with 16 bases of the junction left unmatched. The CDR3, as DNA: TGTGCCAGCAGCTTAGACCCCTACCGGGACAGGGCGGGCGGCACTGAAGCTTTCTTT. Its translation: CASSLDPYRDRAGGTEAFF.

This clonotype was observed a few times. The chain joins TRBV5-1 to TRBJ2-3; D not resolved. The CDR3 covers 15 residues. Trimming stripped 0 bases from V and 0 bases from J, with 8 bases between. Germline CDR1 SGHRS, CDR2 YFSETQ. CDR3 bases: TGCGCCAGCAGCTTGGATCCGGGTAGCACAGATACGCAGTATTTT. Its translation: CASSLDPGSTDTQYF.

This clonotype was observed many times. The chain joins TRBV28 to TRBJ2-1; D might be TRBD2 (6 bases). Looked up from germline, CDR1 is MDHEN and CDR2 is SYDVKM. CDR3 size: 15 residues. V dropped 3 bases and J dropped 7 bases, with 16 bases sitting between them. The CDR3 protein is CASSFSAGLGNEQFF. DNA for the CDR3: TGTGCCAGCAGTTTTAGTGCGGGATTGGGGAATGAGCAGTTCTTC.

Notes on this clonotype: A read error is possible here, since a much larger clone lies one base away. CDR3 amino acids: CASSQGFGGREKLLF. CDR3 bases: TGTGCCAGCAGCCAAGGTTTTGGGGGGCGTGAAAAACTGCTTTTT. The chain carries TRBV3-1 and TRBJ1-4; TRBD1 might be the D (6 bases). Per germline, CDR1 LGHDT and CDR2 YNNKEL (reference sequence). This CDR3 region has 15 residues.

This clonotype was seen repeatedly, ten times or more. V and J are TRBV20-1 and TRBJ1-4, with 10 bases that match TRBD1. This CDR3 region has 14 residues. Per germline, CDR1 DFQATT and CDR2 SNEGSKA (reference sequence). Losses at the gene ends were 5 bases for V and 7 bases for J; bases not matched to a gene: 7. The CDR3 region has the DNA TGCAGTGCTCCTGACAGGGGGCGAGGTGAAAAACTGTTTTTT. This translates into CSAPDRGRGEKLFF.

This clonotype was recorded at least ten times. The genes are TRBV6-2 or TRBV6-3 and TRBJ2-5; 11 bases are shared with TRBD2. The germline CDR1 and CDR2 sequences are MNHEY and SVGEGT. This CDR3 spans 15 amino acids. The V segment lost 6 bases and the J segment 5 bases; nucleotides outside the gene matches: 8. The CDR3 coding sequence is TGTGCCAGCAGCTCCCTAGCGGGAGGCGGGGAGACCCAGTACTTC. Its protein product is CASSSLAGGGETQYF.

This clonotype has only a few counts. The V gene is TRBV6-1, the J gene TRBJ2-7; a weak D match, TRBD1 (6 bases). Germline values: CDR1 MNHNS, CDR2 SASEGT. The CDR3 length is 15 residues. V lost 3 bases and J lost 4, with 16 bases in between. The CDR3 reads CASSDQDSYRYEQYF. The DNA of the CDR3 is TGTGCCAGCAGTGACCAGGACAGTTACCGTTACGAGCAGTACTTC.

This clonotype came up many times. This chain connects TRBV7-9 to TRBJ1-1; unclear D gene. V lost 2 bases to trimming and J lost 7 bases, with 11 bases between them. Germline V CDR1 and CDR2: SEHNR, FQNEAQ (reference sequence). The CDR3 runs 13 residues. CDR3 residues: CASSLREAYEAFF. CDR3 in DNA: TGTGCCAGCAGCTTAAGGGAGGCGTATGAAGCTTTCTTT.

The chain employs TRBV5-6 and TRBJ1-2; 7 nucleotides agree with TRBD1. This CDR3 region has 14 residues. With 4 bases clipped from V and 7 bases from J, the junction kept 10 bases outside the gene matches. Germline lookup yields CDR1 SGHDT and CDR2 YYEEEE. CDR3 sequence reads: CASSIGQERRGYTF. CDR3 bases: TGTGCCAGCAGCATAGGACAGGAACGACGTGGCTACACCTTC.

This clonotype has only one observation. Mismatch with germline at one junction end may stem from a read error. V and J are TRBV4-1 and TRBJ1-1; maybe TRBD1 (5 bases). This CDR3 is built from 16 residues. Looked up from germline, CDR1 is MGHRA and CDR2 is YSYEKL. CDR3 protein: CASSQRGSGPITGAFF. The CDR3 region has the DNA TGCGCCAGCAGCCAGAGGGGATCAGGGCCGATCACTGGAGCTTTCTTT.

This clonotype was seen repeatedly, ten times or more. The gene calls are TRBV7-3 and TRBJ2-7, with D perhaps matching TRBD1 (6 bases). Germline V gene sequence: CDR1 SGHTA, CDR2 FQGTGA. The germline V and J ends were trimmed by 0 bases and 6 bases, with 9 bases remaining between them. The CDR3 consists of 13 residues. The CDR3 DNA follows: TGTGCCAGCAGCTTAACGCGAGGGGGCGAGCAGTACTTC. Its translation is CASSLTRGGEQYF.

At least ten counts were recorded for this clonotype. The CDR3 nucleotides read TGTGCCAGCAGCCCCAGCGGGAGGGAGTACAATGAGCAGTTCTTC. It encodes CASSPSGREYNEQFF. The chain combines TRBV7-8 with TRBJ2-1; 10 bases are shared with TRBD2. From germline, CDR1 is SGHVS and CDR2 FQNEAQ. The CDR3 loop spans 15 amino acids. The V and J ends lost 5 bases and 4 bases, in that order; junction bases with no gene match: 5.